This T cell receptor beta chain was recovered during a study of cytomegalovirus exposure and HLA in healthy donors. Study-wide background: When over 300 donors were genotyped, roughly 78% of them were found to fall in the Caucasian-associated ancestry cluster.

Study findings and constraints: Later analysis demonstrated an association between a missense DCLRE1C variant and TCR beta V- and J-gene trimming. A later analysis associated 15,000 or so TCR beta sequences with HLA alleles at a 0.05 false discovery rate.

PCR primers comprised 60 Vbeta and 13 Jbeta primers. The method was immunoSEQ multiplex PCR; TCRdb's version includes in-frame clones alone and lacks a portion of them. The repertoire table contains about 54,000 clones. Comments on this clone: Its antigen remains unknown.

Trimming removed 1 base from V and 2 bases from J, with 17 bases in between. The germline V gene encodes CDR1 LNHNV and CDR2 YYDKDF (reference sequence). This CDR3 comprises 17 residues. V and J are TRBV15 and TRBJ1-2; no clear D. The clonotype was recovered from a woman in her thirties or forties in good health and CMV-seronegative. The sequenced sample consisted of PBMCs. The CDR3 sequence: CATSRVQARSGNYGYTF. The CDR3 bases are TGTGCCACCAGCAGAGTTCAGGCCCGGAGCGGAAACTATGGCTACACCTTC.